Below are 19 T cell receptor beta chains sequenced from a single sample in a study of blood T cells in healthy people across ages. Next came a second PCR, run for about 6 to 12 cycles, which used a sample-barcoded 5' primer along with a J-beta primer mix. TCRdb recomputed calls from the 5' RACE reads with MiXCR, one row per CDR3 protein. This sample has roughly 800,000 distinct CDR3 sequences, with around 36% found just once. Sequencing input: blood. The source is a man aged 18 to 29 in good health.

CDR3 DNA sequence: TGTGCCAGCAGCGCCCTAGCTTTGGGCACAGATACGCAGTATTTT. Translation: CASSALALGTDTQYF. The chain employs TRBV2 and TRBJ2-3; D might be TRBD2 (5 bases). V lost 6 bases and J 1 base, leaving 14 bases between the germline ends. The CDR3 sequence is 15 residues long. Germline V CDR1 and CDR2: SNHLY, FYNNEI.

CDR3 region: CASSHPTEGVGTDTQYF. CDR3 nucleotide sequence: TGTGCCAGCAGTCATCCCACCGAAGGGGTGGGCACAGATACGCAGTATTTT. J is TRBJ2-3 and V is TRBV7-9; maybe TRBD1 (5 bases). The CDR3 covers 17 residues. Germline-derived CDR1 and CDR2 are SEHNR and FQNEAQ (reference sequence). V was trimmed by 6 bases and J by 1 base, leaving 20 bases between them.

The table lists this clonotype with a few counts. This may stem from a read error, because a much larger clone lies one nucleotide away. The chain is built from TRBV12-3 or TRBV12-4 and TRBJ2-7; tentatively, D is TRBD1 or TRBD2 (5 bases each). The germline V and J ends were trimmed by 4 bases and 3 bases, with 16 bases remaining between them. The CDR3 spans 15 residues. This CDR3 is CASSCRGTANYEQYF. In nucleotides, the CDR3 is TGTGCCAGCAGTTGCAGAGGGACGGCAAACTACGAGCAGTACTTC.

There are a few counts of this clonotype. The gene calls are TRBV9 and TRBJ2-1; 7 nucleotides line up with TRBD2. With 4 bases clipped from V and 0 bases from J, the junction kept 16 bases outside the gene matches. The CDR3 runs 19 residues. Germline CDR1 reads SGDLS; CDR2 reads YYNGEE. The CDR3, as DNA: TGTGCCAGCAGCCCATCCCGGGACTACGAAACGAGCTCCTACAATGAGCAGTTCTTC. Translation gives CASSPSRDYETSSYNEQFF.

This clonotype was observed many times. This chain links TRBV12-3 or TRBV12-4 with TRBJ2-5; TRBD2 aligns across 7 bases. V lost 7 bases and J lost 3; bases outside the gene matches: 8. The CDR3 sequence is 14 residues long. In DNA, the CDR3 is TGTGCCAGCACCCCCGGGACTATTAAAGAGACCCAGTACTTC. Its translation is CASTPGTIKETQYF.

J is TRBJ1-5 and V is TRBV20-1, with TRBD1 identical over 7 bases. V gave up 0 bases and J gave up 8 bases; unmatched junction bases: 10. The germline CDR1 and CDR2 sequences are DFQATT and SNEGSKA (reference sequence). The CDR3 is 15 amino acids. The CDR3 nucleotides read TGCAGTGCTAGAGATAGGGGACAGACCCTTAAGCCCCAGCATTTT. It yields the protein CSARDRGQTLKPQHF.

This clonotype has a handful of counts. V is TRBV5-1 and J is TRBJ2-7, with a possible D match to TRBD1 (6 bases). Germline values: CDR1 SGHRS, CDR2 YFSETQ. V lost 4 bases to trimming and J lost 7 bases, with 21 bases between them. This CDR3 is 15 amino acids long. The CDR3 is CASSLTAAGALEQYF. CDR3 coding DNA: TGCGCCAGCAGCCTTACCGCCGCAGGGGCCTTAGAGCAGTACTTC.

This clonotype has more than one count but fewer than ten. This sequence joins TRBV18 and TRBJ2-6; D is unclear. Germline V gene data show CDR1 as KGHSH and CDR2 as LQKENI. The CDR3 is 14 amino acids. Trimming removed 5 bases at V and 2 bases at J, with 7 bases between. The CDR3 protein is CASSTLPGANVLTF. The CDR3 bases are TGTGCCAGCTCAACTCTCCCTGGGGCCAACGTCCTGACTTTC.

The CDR3 spells CASSQDSGQPQHF. The CDR3 DNA is TGTGCCAGCAGCCAAGACAGCGGGCAGCCCCAGCATTTT. The rearrangement links TRBV3-1 to TRBJ1-5; D remains unclear. This CDR3 is 13 amino acids long. V was pared by 0 bases and J by 7 bases, with 7 bases between. Looked up from germline, CDR1 is LGHDT and CDR2 is YNNKEL (reference sequence).

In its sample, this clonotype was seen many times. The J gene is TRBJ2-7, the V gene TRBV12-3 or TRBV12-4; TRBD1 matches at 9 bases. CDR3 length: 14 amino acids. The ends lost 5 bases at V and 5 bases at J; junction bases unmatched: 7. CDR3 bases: TGTGCCAGCAGTGTCGACAGGGGGTCCGACGAGCAGTACTTC. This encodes CASSVDRGSDEQYF.

The CDR3: CASSLQGAGELFF. CDR3 DNA sequence: TGTGCCAGCAGCTTACAGGGGGCCGGGGAGCTGTTTTTT. This chain joins TRBV7-2 and TRBJ2-2, with 7 nucleotides matching TRBD1. The CDR3 is 13 residues long. Losses at the gene ends were 2 bases for V and 6 bases for J; bases not matched to a gene: 0. Germline CDR1 reads SGHTA; CDR2 reads FQGNSA.

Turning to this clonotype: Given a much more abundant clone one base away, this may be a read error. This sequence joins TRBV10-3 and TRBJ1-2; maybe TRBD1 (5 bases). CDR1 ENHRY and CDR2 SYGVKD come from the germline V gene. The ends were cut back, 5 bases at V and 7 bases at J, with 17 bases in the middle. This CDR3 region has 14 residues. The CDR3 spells CAISRTPLGCGYTF. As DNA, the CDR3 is TGTGCCATCAGTCGGACACCTCTAGGCTGTGGCTACACCTTC.

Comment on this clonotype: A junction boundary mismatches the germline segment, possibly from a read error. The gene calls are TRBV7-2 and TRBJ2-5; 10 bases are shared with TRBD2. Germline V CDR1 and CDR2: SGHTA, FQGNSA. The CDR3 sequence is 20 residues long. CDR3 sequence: CANSPLPIYSGGTYQETQYF. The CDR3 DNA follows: TGTGCCAACAGCCCGCTACCGATTTATAGCGGGGGGACGTACCAAGAGACCCAGTACTTC.

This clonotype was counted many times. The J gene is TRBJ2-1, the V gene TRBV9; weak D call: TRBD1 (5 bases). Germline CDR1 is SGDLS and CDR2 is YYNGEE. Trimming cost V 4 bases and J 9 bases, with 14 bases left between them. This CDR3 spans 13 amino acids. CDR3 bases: TGTGCCAGCAGCTACCAGGGATCCGGTGAGCAGTTCTTC. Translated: CASSYQGSGEQFF.

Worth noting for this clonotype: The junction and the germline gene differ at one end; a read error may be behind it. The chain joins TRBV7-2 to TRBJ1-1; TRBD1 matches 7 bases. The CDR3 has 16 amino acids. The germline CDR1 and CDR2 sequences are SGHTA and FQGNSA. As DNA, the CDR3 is TGTGCCAGCAGCTTTCGTTCCGGGACAGAGAACGCTGAAGCTTTCTTT. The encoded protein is CASSFRSGTENAEAFF.

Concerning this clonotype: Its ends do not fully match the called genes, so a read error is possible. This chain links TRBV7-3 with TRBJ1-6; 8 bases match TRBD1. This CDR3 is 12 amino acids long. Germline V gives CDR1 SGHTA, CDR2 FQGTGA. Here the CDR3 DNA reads TGTGCCAGCAGGGGACAGGATTCACTCCTCCACTTT. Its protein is CASRGQDSLLHF. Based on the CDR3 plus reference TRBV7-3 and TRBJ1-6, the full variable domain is GAGVSQTPSNKVTEKGKYVELRCDPISGHTALYWYRQSLGQGPEFLIYFQGTGAADDSGLPNDRFFAVRPEGSVSTLKIQRTERGDSAVYLCASRGQDSLLHFGNGTRLTVT.

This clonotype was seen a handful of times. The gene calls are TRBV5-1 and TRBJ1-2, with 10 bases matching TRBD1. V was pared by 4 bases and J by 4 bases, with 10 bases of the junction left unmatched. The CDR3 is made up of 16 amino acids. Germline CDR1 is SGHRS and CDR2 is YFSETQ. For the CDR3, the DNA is TGCGCCAGCAGCCTGGGGACAGGGGCAGTGGGCTATGGCTACACCTTC. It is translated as CASSLGTGAVGYGYTF.

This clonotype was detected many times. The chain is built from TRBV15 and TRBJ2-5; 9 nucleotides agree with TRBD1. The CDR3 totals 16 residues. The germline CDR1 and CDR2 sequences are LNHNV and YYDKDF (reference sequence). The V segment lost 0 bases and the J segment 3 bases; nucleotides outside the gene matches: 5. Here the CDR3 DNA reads TGTGCCACCAGCAGAGATGGGGGACAGGGCAAAGAGACCCAGTACTTC. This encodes CATSRDGGQGKETQYF.

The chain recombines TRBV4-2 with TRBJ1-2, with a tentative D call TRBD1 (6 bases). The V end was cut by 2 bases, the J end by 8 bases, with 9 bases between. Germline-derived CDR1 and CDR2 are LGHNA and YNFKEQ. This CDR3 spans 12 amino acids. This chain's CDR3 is CASSQTGFGYTF. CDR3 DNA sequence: TGTGCCAGCAGCCAAACAGGGTTCGGCTACACCTTC.